This T cell receptor (beta chain) emerged from a study of CD8+ T cells in alopecia areata. Treatment given: oral pan-JAK inhibitor, 5-10 mg twice daily. Extracted RNA was reverse transcribed into cDNA, the sequencing template. Some clones are missing from TCRdb's copy, which holds only in-frame ones; the method was immunoSEQ multiplex PCR. This table holds 90,000 to 150,000 clones, 53% found once. After removal of 2 bases from V and 4 bases from J, the junction contained 8 bases not matched to a gene. Per the germline V gene, CDR1 is GTSNPN and CDR2 is SVGIG (reference sequence). The CDR3 is made up of 15 amino acids. This clone was recorded once.

The chain recombines TRBV30 with TRBJ1-2, with 9 positions matching TRBD1. Source: CD4+ T cells sorted from blood, taken at week 4, from a patient treated with tofacitinib. The receptor was derived from a human donor with alopecia areata. The CDR3 sequence is CAWSKRDRAAYGYTF. CDR3 DNA: TGTGCCTGGAGTAAAAGGGACAGGGCCGCCTATGGCTACACCTTC.